The clone carrying this T cell receptor (beta chain) was observed at least ten times. This record comes from a study of early T cells in non-severe SARS-CoV-2 infection. The overall study: Sequencing of bulk RNA from unsorted whole blood was done, without chain pairing.

The germline V gene encodes CDR1 KGHSH and CDR2 LQKENI. The CDR3 runs to 13 residues. The V gene lost 5 bases and the J gene lost 5 bases, with 11 bases spanning the gap. MiXCR was run by TCRdb on the 5' RACE reads, yielding one entry per CDR3 protein. The data hold 28,000 or so distinct CDR3 sequences, with over 4.5% observed a single time. This clonotype was sampled from an adult who was a healthcare worker with PCR-confirmed SARS-CoV-2 infection or an uninfected control (not recorded which). The material sequenced was whole blood. The rearrangement joins TRBV18 to TRBJ2-3; unclear D gene. The CDR3 DNA reads TGTGCCAGCTCATCCCTTTCTGGAGATACGCAGTATTTT. Protein product: CASSSLSGDTQYF.